The sequence of this TCR beta chain was determined in a study of cytomegalovirus exposure and HLA in healthy donors. From the approximately 110-subject validation cohort, which was separate from the approximately 670-subject first cohort, the donors were drawn. To note about this clone: Its target is not known.

Libraries were prepared by immunoSEQ multiplex PCR; TCRdb keeps only in-frame clonotypes and omits some of them. The repertoire includes some 110,000 clones, 75% to 90% of them detected once, and around 4.5% sits in the top ten. V was clipped by 4 bases and J by 2 bases, with 12 bases between them. The CDR3 sequence is 14 residues long. CDR1 and CDR2 (germline): SQVTM, ANQGSEA. Study observations and caveats: Most TCRs appeared rarely, but some public TCRs recurred in many donors.

Sequencing was performed on PBMCs. The source of this sequence is a man aged 18 to 35 in good health and CMV-seropositive. The genes are TRBV29-1 and TRBJ2-1; tentatively, D is TRBD2 (6 bases). The CDR3 sequence is CSVGRGGTYNEQFF. The CDR3 DNA reads as TGCAGCGTTGGTAGGGGCGGGACCTACAATGAGCAGTTCTTC.